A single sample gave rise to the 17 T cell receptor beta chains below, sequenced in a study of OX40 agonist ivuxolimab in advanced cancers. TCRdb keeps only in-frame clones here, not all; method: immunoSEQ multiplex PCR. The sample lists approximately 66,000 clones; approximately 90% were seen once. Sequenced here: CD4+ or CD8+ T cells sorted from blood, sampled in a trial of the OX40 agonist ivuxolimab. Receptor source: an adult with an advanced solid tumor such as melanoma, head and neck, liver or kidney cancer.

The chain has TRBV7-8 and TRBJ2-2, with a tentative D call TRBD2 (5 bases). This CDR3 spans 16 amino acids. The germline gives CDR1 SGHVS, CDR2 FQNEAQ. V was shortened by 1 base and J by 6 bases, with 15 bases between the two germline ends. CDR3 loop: CASSLGSTLAPGELFF. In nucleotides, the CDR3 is TGTGCCAGCAGCTTAGGTTCCACTCTAGCCCCCGGGGAGCTGTTTTTT.

In DNA, the CDR3 is TGTGCCAGCAGCCCCGGGGGCAGGACGGAGACCCAGTACTTC. Encoded protein: CASSPGGRTETQYF. The chain uses TRBV11-3 and TRBJ2-5, with D perhaps matching TRBD1 or TRBD2 (6 bases each). From germline, CDR1 is SGHNT and CDR2 YENEEA. The length of the CDR3 is 14 residues. Trimming pared 5 bases from V and 5 bases from J, leaving 15 bases between.

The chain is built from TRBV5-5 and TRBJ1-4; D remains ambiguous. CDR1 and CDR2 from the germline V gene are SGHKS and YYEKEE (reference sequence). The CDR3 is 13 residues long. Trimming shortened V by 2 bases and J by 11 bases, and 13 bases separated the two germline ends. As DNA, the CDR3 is TGTGCCAGCAGCTTTGAAGAGAGGAGGAAACTGTTTTTT. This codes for CASSFEERRKLFF. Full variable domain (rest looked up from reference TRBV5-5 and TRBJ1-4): DAGVTQSPTHLIKTRGQQVTLRCSPISGHKSVSWYQQVLGQGPQFIFQYYEKEERGRGNFPDRFSARQFPNYSSELNVNALLLGDSALYLCASSFEERRKLFFGSGTQLSVL.

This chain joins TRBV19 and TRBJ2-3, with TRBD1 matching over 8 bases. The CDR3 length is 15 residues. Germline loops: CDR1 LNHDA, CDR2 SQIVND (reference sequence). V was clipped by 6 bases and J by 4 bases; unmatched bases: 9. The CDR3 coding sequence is TGTGCCAGTAGGGCCGGGACAGGTTTTTCAGATACGCAGTATTTT. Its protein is CASRAGTGFSDTQYF. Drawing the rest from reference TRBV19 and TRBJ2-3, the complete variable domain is DGGITQSPKYLFRKEGQNVTLSCEQNLNHDAMYWYRQDPGQGLRLIYYSQIVNDFQKGDIAEGYSVSREKKESFPLTVTSAQKNPTAFYLCASRAGTGFSDTQYFGPGTRLTVL.

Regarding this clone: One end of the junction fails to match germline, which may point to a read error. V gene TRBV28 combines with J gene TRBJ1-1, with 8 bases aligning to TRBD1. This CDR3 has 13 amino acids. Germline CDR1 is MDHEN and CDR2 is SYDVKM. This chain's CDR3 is CASSLPDSARTGF. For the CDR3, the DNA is TGTGCCAGCAGTTTACCGGATTCGGCCCGGACAGGGTTT.

The CDR3 here is CASRTTGSGANVLTF. CDR3 bases: TGCGCCAGCAGGACGACAGGGTCTGGGGCCAACGTCCTGACTTTC. The V gene is TRBV5-1, the J gene TRBJ2-6; 7 bases are a match to TRBD1. V shed 5 bases, J shed 1 base, and the junction held 3 bases outside the gene matches. CDR1 and CDR2 (germline): SGHRS, YFSETQ. The CDR3 has 15 residues.

For the CDR3, the DNA is TGTGCCAGTAGTATGCGGGGACAGGGAGTCACTGAAGCTTTCTTT. It yields the protein CASSMRGQGVTEAFF. The genes are TRBV19 and TRBJ1-1; 9 nucleotides match TRBD1. This CDR3 spans 15 amino acids. Germline V lookup: CDR1 LNHDA, CDR2 SQIVND (reference sequence). The V gene end was trimmed by 3 bases and the J gene end by 4 bases; junction bases not matched to a gene: 6.

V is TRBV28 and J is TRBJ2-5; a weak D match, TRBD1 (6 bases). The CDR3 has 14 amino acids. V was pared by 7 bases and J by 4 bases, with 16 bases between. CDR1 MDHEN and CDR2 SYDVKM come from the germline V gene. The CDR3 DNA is TGTGCCAGCAATCCGGGTGGGGGCTCAGAGACCCAGTACTTC. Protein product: CASNPGGGSETQYF.

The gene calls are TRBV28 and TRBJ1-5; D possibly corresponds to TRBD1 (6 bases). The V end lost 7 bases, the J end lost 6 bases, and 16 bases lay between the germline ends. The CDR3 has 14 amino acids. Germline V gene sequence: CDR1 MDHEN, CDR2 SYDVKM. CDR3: CASTLGGASQPQHF. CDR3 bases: TGTGCCAGCACCCTTGGGGGGGCAAGTCAGCCCCAGCATTTT.

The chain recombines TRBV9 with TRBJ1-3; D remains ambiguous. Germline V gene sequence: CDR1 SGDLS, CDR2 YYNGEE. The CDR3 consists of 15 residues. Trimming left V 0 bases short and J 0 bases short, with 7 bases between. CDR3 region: CASSVESHSGNTIYF. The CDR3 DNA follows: TGTGCCAGCAGCGTAGAATCCCACTCTGGAAACACCATATATTTT.

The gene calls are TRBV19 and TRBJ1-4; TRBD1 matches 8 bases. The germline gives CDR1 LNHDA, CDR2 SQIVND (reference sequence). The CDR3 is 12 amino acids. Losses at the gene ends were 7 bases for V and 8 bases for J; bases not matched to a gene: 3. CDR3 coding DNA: TGTGCCAGTACAGGGGGCCGAGAAAAACTGTTTTTT. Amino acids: CASTGGREKLFF.

The CDR3 DNA reads as TGTGCCTGGAGTCCCCAGGGCGGGGAGCTGTTTTTT. Protein product: CAWSPQGGELFF. V gene TRBV30 combines with J gene TRBJ2-2, with D possibly being TRBD1 (5 bases). Trimming stripped 2 bases from V and 7 bases from J, with 8 bases between. The germline gives CDR1 GTSNPN, CDR2 SVGIG (reference sequence). This CDR3 region has 12 residues.

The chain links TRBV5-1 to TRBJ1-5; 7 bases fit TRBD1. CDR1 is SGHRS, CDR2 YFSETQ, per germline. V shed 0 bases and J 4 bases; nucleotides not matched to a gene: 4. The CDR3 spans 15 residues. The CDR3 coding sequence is TGCGCCAGCAGCTTGGAGGGACAGAAAAATCAGCCCCAGCATTTT. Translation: CASSLEGQKNQPQHF.

CDR3 in DNA: TGTGCCAGCAGGGGGGCCGCCACCTACGAGCAGTACTTC. It encodes CASRGAATYEQYF. This rearrangement joins TRBV28 to TRBJ2-7, with D perhaps TRBD1 (6 bases). CDR3 length: 13 residues. CDR1 and CDR2 from the germline V gene are MDHEN and SYDVKM. V gave up 6 bases and J gave up 2 bases, with 11 bases separating them.

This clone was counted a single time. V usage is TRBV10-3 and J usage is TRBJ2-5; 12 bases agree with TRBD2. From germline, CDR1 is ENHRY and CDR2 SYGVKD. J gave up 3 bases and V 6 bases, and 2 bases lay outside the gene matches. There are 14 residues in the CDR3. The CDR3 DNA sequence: TGTGCCATCAGCCCTAGCGGGGGGGAAGAGACCCAGTACTTC. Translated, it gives CAISPSGGEETQYF.

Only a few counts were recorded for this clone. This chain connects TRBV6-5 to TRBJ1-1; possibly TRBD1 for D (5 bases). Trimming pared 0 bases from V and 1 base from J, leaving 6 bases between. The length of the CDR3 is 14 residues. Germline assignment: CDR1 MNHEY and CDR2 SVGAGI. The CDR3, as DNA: TGTGCCAGCAGTTACTCTGGGGGGAACACTGAAGCTTTCTTT. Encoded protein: CASSYSGGNTEAFF.

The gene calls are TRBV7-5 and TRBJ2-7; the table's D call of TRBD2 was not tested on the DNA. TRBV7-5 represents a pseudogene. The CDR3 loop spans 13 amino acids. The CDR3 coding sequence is TGTGTCAGATCCGGCGGGGGAGCCTACGAGCAGTACTTC. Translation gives CVRSGGGAYEQYF.